The TCR beta chain under discussion was sequenced for a study of T cell responses to AZD1222 COVID-19 vaccine. Trimming removed 0 bases from V and 5 bases from J; junction bases left unmatched: 6. This CDR3 spans 15 amino acids. CDR1 and CDR2 (germline): SGDLS, YYNGEE. Generated by immunoSEQ multiplex PCR, the TCRdb table keeps only in-frame clones and is missing some. The data show 130,000 to 150,000 clones, about 93% seen once. Source: peripheral blood, taken on day 0 of AZD1222 vaccination. This sequence joins TRBV9 and TRBJ2-7, with 9 bases that match TRBD2. This receptor was identified in an adult in good health. In DNA form, the CDR3 reads TGTGCCAGCAGCGTAGGAGGGACTAGCATTGACGAGCAGTACTTC. Translation gives CASSVGGTSIDEQYF.